A single sample is the source of the 28 T cell receptor beta chains below, sequenced in a study of human T cells and chemical hapten exposure. Indicated time point: patch test 1, 2 weeks after DPC sensitization. Sample treatment: therapeutic diphenylcyclopropenone sensitization with weekly scalp DPC. One entry per CDR3 protein, called by TCRdb with MiXCR from the RACE reads. The sample records roughly 98,000 distinct CDR3 sequences, 9.5% to 15% being singletons. The sequences come from whole blood, collected in connection with sensitization to the hapten diphenylcyclopropenone (DPC). The receptor set was obtained from a woman aged 35 to 49 with alopecia areata. Some clones in this sample may be carry-over from other donors' samples.

This clonotype was recorded at least ten times. This chain links TRBV7-9 with TRBJ2-7; no reliable D call. The CDR3 has 14 residues. V was cut by 2 bases and J by 0 bases, with 8 bases left in between. From germline, CDR1 is SEHNR and CDR2 FQNEAQ (reference sequence). The CDR3 region is CASSLRGASYEQYF. The DNA for the CDR3 is TGTGCCAGCAGCTTAAGAGGAGCCTCCTACGAGCAGTACTTC.

The chain links TRBV9 to TRBJ2-5, with D perhaps matching TRBD1 (6 bases). V lost 6 bases and J 5 bases, leaving 17 bases between the germline ends. Germline CDR1 reads SGDLS; CDR2 reads YYNGEE. CDR3 length: 14 residues. CDR3 sequence (DNA): TGTGCCAGCACCAGAGCAGGGGCGGCTGAGACCCAGTACTTC. Its protein product is CASTRAGAAETQYF.

The J gene is TRBJ2-2, the V gene TRBV28; D tentatively reads TRBD1 or TRBD2 (6 bases each). This CDR3 region has 17 residues. The ends were cut back, 4 bases at V and 5 bases at J, with 20 bases in the middle. CDR1 and CDR2 from the germline V gene are MDHEN and SYDVKM. This CDR3 is CASSYRVATRGTGELFF. The CDR3 coding sequence is TGTGCCAGCAGTTACAGGGTAGCCACGCGGGGAACCGGGGAGCTGTTTTTT.

In its sample, this clonotype was seen many times. This chain's CDR3 is CSVEGRGADTQYF. The CDR3 coding sequence is TGCAGCGTTGAAGGCAGGGGGGCAGATACGCAGTATTTT. The V gene is TRBV29-1, the J gene TRBJ2-3, with a tentative D call TRBD1 (7 bases). The CDR3 loop spans 13 amino acids. Trimming cost V 1 base and J 4 bases, with 9 bases left between them. Germline V gene sequence: CDR1 SQVTM, CDR2 ANQGSEA.

This clonotype was found a few times. The V call is TRBV12-3 or TRBV12-4, the J call TRBJ1-1; the D is unclear. The V end lost 7 bases, the J end lost 1 base, and 13 bases lay between the germline ends. This CDR3 comprises 14 residues. In nucleotides, the CDR3 is TGTGCCAGCACCCCGGCCCCTCGGAACACTGAAGCTTTCTTT. Encoded protein: CASTPAPRNTEAFF.

In its sample, this clonotype was seen many times. The gene calls are TRBV29-1 and TRBJ2-1, with 10 bases aligning to TRBD2. The V and J ends lost 8 bases and 2 bases, in that order; junction bases with no gene match: 6. CDR1 SQVTM and CDR2 ANQGSEA come from the germline V gene. The CDR3 length is 14 residues. The CDR3 is CSLAAGGPYNEQFF. The CDR3 DNA reads TGCAGCCTCGCAGCGGGAGGGCCCTACAATGAGCAGTTCTTC.

This clonotype was seen a handful of times. This chain uses TRBV7-9 with TRBJ2-2; D not certain. The V end was cut by 5 bases, the J end by 0 bases, with 13 bases between. Germline lookup yields CDR1 SEHNR and CDR2 FQNEAQ (reference sequence). The CDR3 runs to 16 residues. The CDR3: CASSPPWDANTGELFF. In DNA, the CDR3 is TGTGCCAGCAGCCCACCGTGGGATGCGAACACCGGGGAGCTGTTTTTT. The entire variable domain, with the rest obtained from reference TRBV7-9 and TRBJ2-2, is as follows: DTGVSQNPRHKITKRGQNVTFRCDPISEHNRLYWYRQTLGQGPEFLTYFQNEAQLEKSRLLSDRFSAERPKGSFSTLEIQRTEQGDSAMYLCASSPPWDANTGELFFGEGSRLTVL.

This clonotype was seen a handful of times. The chain joins TRBV27 to TRBJ1-6; D might be TRBD1 (6 bases). The CDR3 is 14 residues long. The ends were cut back, 3 bases at V and 6 bases at J, with 9 bases in the middle. The germline gives CDR1 MNHEY, CDR2 SMNVEV (reference sequence). CDR3 nucleotides: TGTGCCAGCAGTTTGTTGGACAGTAATTCACCCCTCCACTTT. This encodes CASSLLDSNSPLHF.

On this clonotype: A read error may account for a junction end that differs from germline. This chain uses TRBV6-2 or TRBV6-3 with TRBJ2-1, with TRBD1 matching over 11 bases. The CDR3 spans 13 residues. The germline CDR1 and CDR2 sequences are MNHEY and SVGEGT. The CDR3 region has the DNA TGTGCCAGTAGTTGGGACAGGGGGAGTGAGCAGTTCTTC. This encodes CASSWDRGSEQFF.

In its sample, this clonotype was seen a few times. The J gene is TRBJ2-7, the V gene TRBV5-1, with 7 bases identical to TRBD2. The J segment lost 5 bases and the V segment lost 1 base, leaving 9 bases of the junction unmatched. CDR3 length: 15 residues. Germline loops: CDR1 SGHRS, CDR2 YFSETQ. Here the CDR3 DNA reads TGCGCCAGCAGCTTGTTATCTGGCGGGAGAGACGAGCAGTACTTC. Translated: CASSLLSGGRDEQYF.

There are many counts of this clonotype. This chain links TRBV5-4 with TRBJ1-6; D is unclear. V was clipped by 0 bases and J by 6 bases, with 13 bases between them. Germline CDR1 SGHNT, CDR2 YYREEE (reference sequence). CDR3 length: 16 residues. CDR3 amino acids: CASSLAGRQTNSPLHF. The CDR3 DNA follows: TGTGCCAGCAGCTTGGCCGGACGGCAGACTAATTCACCCCTCCACTTT.

This clonotype was seen at least ten times. V is TRBV7-9 and J is TRBJ1-5, with 8 positions matching TRBD1. Germline V gene data show CDR1 as SEHNR and CDR2 as FQNEAQ (reference sequence). V dropped 2 bases and J dropped 5; count of bases not matched to a gene: 5. The CDR3 is 15 amino acids. CDR3 nucleotide sequence: TGTGCCAGCAGCTTAAGTGGACAGGGCTATCAGCCCCAGCATTTT. Its protein is CASSLSGQGYQPQHF.

This clonotype was counted once. Because it lacks the conserved phenylalanine or tryptophan at the end, this CDR3 is likely a read error. The V gene is TRBV7-2, the J gene TRBJ2-1; D gene ambiguous. The CDR3 runs to 14 residues. The germline V and J ends were trimmed by 1 base and 5 bases, with 9 bases remaining between them. CDR1 SGHTA and CDR2 FQGNSA come from the germline V gene. CDR3 sequence: CASSLGMRNNEQFS. The CDR3 nucleotides read TGTGCCAGCAGCTTAGGGATGAGGAACAATGAGCAGTTCTCC.

This clonotype has just a few counts. The chain carries TRBV18 and TRBJ1-1; no firm D call. Germline lookup yields CDR1 KGHSH and CDR2 LQKENI. CDR3 length: 12 residues. The ends were cut back, 3 bases at V and 5 bases at J, with 7 bases in the middle. CDR3 nucleotides: TGTGCCAGCTCACCGGAAAAAACTGAAGCTTTCTTT. It translates to CASSPEKTEAFF.

This clonotype was counted between two and nine times. The chain uses TRBV5-1 and TRBJ2-1; D may match TRBD1 or TRBD2 (6 bases each). The CDR3 is 13 amino acids. Germline V CDR1 and CDR2: SGHRS, YFSETQ. The V end lost 2 bases, the J end lost 8 bases, and 11 bases lay between the germline ends. The CDR3 sequence: CASSFQEGDEQFF. The CDR3 DNA sequence: TGCGCCAGCAGCTTCCAGGAGGGGGATGAGCAGTTCTTC.

This clonotype was recorded many times. V and J are TRBV27 and TRBJ2-6, with 10 bases identical to TRBD1. The germline V gene has CDR1 MNHEY and CDR2 SMNVEV (reference sequence). J was trimmed by 1 base and V by 7 bases; bases with no gene match: 10. The CDR3 sequence is 18 residues long. CDR3 protein: CASNPGTGVWSGANVLTF. The CDR3, as DNA: TGTGCCAGCAACCCGGGGACAGGGGTTTGGTCTGGGGCCAACGTCCTGACTTTC.

This chain joins TRBV19 and TRBJ2-3; D gene ambiguous. V lost 3 bases to trimming and J lost 5 bases, with 9 bases between them. Germline V gene lookup returns CDR1 LNHDA and CDR2 SQIVND (reference sequence). The CDR3 length is 13 residues. For the CDR3, the DNA is TGTGCCAGTAGTATTAATCGTGTAGATACGCAGTATTTT. Residues: CASSINRVDTQYF.

This clonotype has just a few counts. The gene calls are TRBV5-4 and TRBJ2-1, with unresolved D. V lost 0 bases and J lost 4, with 8 bases in between. The CDR3 has 14 residues. Per germline, CDR1 SGHNT and CDR2 YYREEE (reference sequence). In DNA, the CDR3 is TGTGCCAGCAGCTTGGGAGGCGGATACAATGAGCAGTTCTTC. The encoded protein is CASSLGGGYNEQFF.

The chain couples TRBV14 to TRBJ1-2; D unresolved. V was clipped by 4 bases and J by 4 bases, with 16 bases between them. The CDR3 extends over 15 amino acids. Germline V gives CDR1 SGHDN, CDR2 FVKESK. CDR3 protein: CASSLYNGEAYGYTF. CDR3 sequence (DNA): TGTGCCAGCAGCCTCTATAACGGGGAGGCCTATGGCTACACCTTC.

This clonotype was seen ten or more times. The V and J genes are TRBV27 and TRBJ1-1, with D unclear. V was clipped by 3 bases and J by 1 base, with 9 bases between them. Germline CDR1 MNHEY, CDR2 SMNVEV (reference sequence). The CDR3 spans 14 residues. CDR3 nucleotide sequence: TGTGCCAGCAGTTTTTTTGGAGGGAACACTGAAGCTTTCTTT. It codes for CASSFFGGNTEAFF.

This clonotype was recorded a few times. The chain joins TRBV29-1 to TRBJ2-2; D not certain. Germline V gene lookup returns CDR1 SQVTM and CDR2 ANQGSEA. The CDR3 is made up of 11 amino acids. V lost 7 bases and J 1 base, leaving 4 bases between the germline ends. The CDR3 reads CSAGNTGELFF. The CDR3 DNA sequence: TGCAGCGCCGGGAACACCGGGGAGCTGTTTTTT.

This sequence joins TRBV5-1 and TRBJ1-1; a possible D gene is TRBD1 (6 bases). The V and J ends lost 0 bases and 5 bases respectively, with 17 bases between them. This CDR3 contains 16 residues. Per germline, CDR1 SGHRS and CDR2 YFSETQ. CDR3 protein: CASSLAHRGLGTEAFF. The CDR3 DNA is TGCGCCAGCAGCTTGGCCCATCGGGGGCTGGGGACTGAAGCTTTCTTT.

Only a few counts were recorded for this clonotype. The junction does not match germline at one end; this may be a read error. The chain joins TRBV3-1 to TRBJ2-7; 14 positions agree with TRBD2. Germline values: CDR1 LGHDT, CDR2 YNNKEL (reference sequence). CDR3 length: 15 residues. CDR3 residues: CASTQGLAGGSEQYF. CDR3 nucleotide sequence: TGTGCCAGCACCCAAGGACTAGCGGGAGGATCCGAGCAGTACTTC.

This clonotype has at least ten counts. The chain carries TRBV20-1 and TRBJ1-2; 8 nucleotides agree with TRBD1. This CDR3 is 12 amino acids long. Losses at the gene ends were 5 bases for V and 8 bases for J; bases not matched to a gene: 7. Per germline, CDR1 DFQATT and CDR2 SNEGSKA (reference sequence). The CDR3 nucleotides read TGCAGTGCTCCCCAGGGGGCGCGGGGCTACACCTTC. Its protein is CSAPQGARGYTF.

Many counts were recorded for this clonotype. The chain has TRBV4-3 and TRBJ2-7; the match to TRBD2 covers 12 bases. V lost 3 bases and J lost 7; bases outside the gene matches: 13. The CDR3 runs 17 residues. The V gene's germline CDR1 is LGHNA and CDR2 YSLEER. The DNA for the CDR3 is TGCGCCAGCAGCCAGGATAGGAGACTAGCGGGAGTTTCGGAGCAGTACTTC. As protein: CASSQDRRLAGVSEQYF.

This clonotype has more than one count but fewer than ten. V usage is TRBV7-2 and J usage is TRBJ2-5; D remains ambiguous. The CDR3 is made up of 14 amino acids. V was cut by 0 bases and J by 1 base, with 6 bases left in between. Germline V gives CDR1 SGHTA, CDR2 FQGNSA. The CDR3 here is CASSLARTQETQYF. For the CDR3, the DNA is TGTGCCAGCAGCTTAGCGAGGACCCAAGAGACCCAGTACTTC. Complete variable domain (other parts from reference TRBV7-2 and TRBJ2-5): GAGVSQSPSNKVTEKGKDVELRCDPISGHTALYWYRQSLGQGLEFLIYFQGNSAPDKSGLPSDRFSAERTGGSVSTLTIQRTQQEDSAVYLCASSLARTQETQYFGPGTRLLVL.

This clonotype came up a few times. The gene calls are TRBV7-3 and TRBJ2-2; 7 nucleotides align to TRBD2. The CDR3 is 13 amino acids. Germline CDR1 reads SGHTA; CDR2 reads FQGTGA. V was pared by 5 bases and J by 8 bases, with 5 bases of the junction left unmatched. The CDR3 loop reads CASSPSGMGELFF. CDR3 nucleotide sequence: TGTGCCAGCAGCCCAAGCGGGATGGGGGAGCTGTTTTTT. Variable domain in full (rest from reference TRBV7-3 and TRBJ2-2): GAGVSQTPSNKVTEKGKYVELRCDPISGHTALYWYRQSLGQGPEFLIYFQGTGAADDSGLPNDRFFAVRPEGSVSTLKIQRTERGDSAVYLCASSPSGMGELFFGEGSRLTVL.

V and J are TRBV4-3 and TRBJ2-7, with TRBD2 matching 9 bases. The CDR3 contains 15 residues. Germline V gene data show CDR1 as LGHNA and CDR2 as YSLEER. V lost 5 bases to trimming and J lost 4 bases; unmatched junction nucleotides: 9. The CDR3 DNA reads as TGCGCCAGCAGCGATACCGGGACTAGCTTTTACGAGCAGTACTTC. Amino acids: CASSDTGTSFYEQYF.